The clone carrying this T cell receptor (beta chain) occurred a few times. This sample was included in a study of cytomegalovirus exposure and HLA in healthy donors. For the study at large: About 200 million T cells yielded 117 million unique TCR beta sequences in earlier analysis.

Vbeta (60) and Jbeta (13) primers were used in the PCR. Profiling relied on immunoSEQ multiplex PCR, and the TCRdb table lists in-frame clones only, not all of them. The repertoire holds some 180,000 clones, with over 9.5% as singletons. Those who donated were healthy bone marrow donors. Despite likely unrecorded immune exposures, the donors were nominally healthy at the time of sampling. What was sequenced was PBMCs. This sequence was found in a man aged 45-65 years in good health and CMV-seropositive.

In DNA form, the CDR3 reads TGCGCCAGCAGCCAAGATTGGGGGGGGAGTACAGATACGCAGTATTTT. Its protein product is CASSQDWGGSTDTQYF. The rearrangement uses TRBV4-1 and TRBJ2-3; TRBD2 matches 7 bases. In germline, CDR1 is MGHRA, CDR2 YSYEKL. CDR3 length: 16 amino acids. Trimming removed 0 bases from V and 3 bases from J; junction bases left unmatched: 6.